One and the same sample provided the 20 T cell receptor beta chains below, sequenced in a study of T cell repertoires in cytomegalovirus infection. A single record per CDR3 protein comes from TCRdb applying MiXCR to the reads. This table has roughly 310,000 distinct CDR3 sequences, roughly 15% appearing once. The sequenced material came from PBMCs. These receptors originate from a human donor in good health (CMV status not recorded). Some clones in this sample may be carry-over from other donors' samples.

This clonotype came up many times. The J gene is TRBJ1-3, the V gene TRBV7-2, with 7 bases that match TRBD1. The germline gives CDR1 SGHTA, CDR2 FQGNSA. Unmatched junction bases numbered 4, after V lost 5 bases and J lost 0 bases. This CDR3 region has 15 residues. The CDR3 sequence is CASSGGQRSGNTIYF. The CDR3 DNA reads TGTGCCAGCAGCGGGGGACAGCGCTCTGGAAACACCATATATTTT.

The V call is TRBV6-2 or TRBV6-3, the J call TRBJ2-1; the D gene is possibly TRBD2 (6 bases). The CDR3 is made up of 12 amino acids. Looked up from germline, CDR1 is MNHEY and CDR2 is SVGEGT. With 6 bases removed from V and 8 bases from J, the gap between germline ends came to 11 bases. CDR3 nucleotide sequence: TGTGCCAGCAGCCCGGCGGGGTATGAGCAGTTCTTC. Encoded protein: CASSPAGYEQFF.

The chain uses TRBV7-8 and TRBJ1-1, with D perhaps TRBD1 (5 bases). The germline V and J ends were trimmed by 8 bases and 7 bases, with 17 bases remaining between them. The CDR3 spans 13 residues. Germline V CDR1 and CDR2: SGHVS, FQNEAQ. CDR3: CASGMGRAYEAFF. The CDR3 nucleotides read TGTGCCAGCGGCATGGGCAGGGCATATGAAGCTTTCTTT.

This clonotype showed up many times. The chain has TRBV7-2 and TRBJ2-7, with D maybe TRBD1 (6 bases). From germline, CDR1 is SGHTA and CDR2 FQGNSA. The V gene lost 1 base and the J gene lost 6 bases, with 13 bases spanning the gap. This CDR3 comprises 14 residues. The CDR3 is CASSLVATGSEQYF. In DNA, the CDR3 is TGTGCCAGCAGCTTAGTCGCGACAGGCTCCGAGCAGTACTTC.

Worth noting for this clonotype: Only one base separates this from a far larger clonotype, so it likely reflects a read error. The chain links TRBV5-4 to TRBJ2-2, with unresolved D. This CDR3 contains 13 residues. Trimming stripped 2 bases from V and 3 bases from J, with 5 bases between. The germline V gene encodes CDR1 SGHNT and CDR2 YYREEE (reference sequence). CDR3 protein: CASSLYYTGELFF. In DNA, the CDR3 is TGTGCCAGCAGCTTATATTACACCGGGGAGCTGTTTTTT.

This clonotype was seen more than once but under ten times. The V call is TRBV7-9, the J call TRBJ1-2; 7 positions agree with TRBD1. The V and J ends lost 0 bases and 7 bases, in that order; junction bases with no gene match: 11. This CDR3 contains 16 residues. The germline V gene encodes CDR1 SEHNR and CDR2 FQNEAQ (reference sequence). The CDR3 reads CASSLARDRRIGGYTF. CDR3 DNA sequence: TGTGCCAGCAGCTTAGCGCGGGACAGAAGGATCGGTGGCTACACCTTC.

This clonotype was seen at least ten times. This chain links TRBV12-3 or TRBV12-4 with TRBJ2-7; the match to TRBD1 covers 8 bases. The CDR3 has 14 residues. With V trimmed by 3 bases and J by 2 bases, 3 bases remained unmatched. The CDR3 DNA is TGTGCCAGCAGTTTTTTGGGACAGGCCTACGAGCAGTACTTC. Translation: CASSFLGQAYEQYF.

The chain couples TRBV7-8 to TRBJ2-7; the D gene is possibly TRBD1 (5 bases). Per the germline V gene, CDR1 is SGHVS and CDR2 is FQNEAQ. CDR3 length equals 15 residues. The V and J ends lost 5 bases and 4 bases respectively, with 18 bases between them. CDR3 nucleotides: TGTGCCAGCAGCCCTGTAAGGACATTGGGATACGAGCAGTACTTC. The encoded protein is CASSPVRTLGYEQYF.

This chain joins TRBV11-2 and TRBJ2-7; no definite D call. The CDR3 spans 13 residues. Germline lookup yields CDR1 SGHAT and CDR2 FQNNGV. V lost 4 bases, J lost 5 bases, and 12 bases lay in between. CDR3 protein: CASSSTSGNEQYF. In DNA form, the CDR3 reads TGTGCCAGCAGCTCCACCTCCGGTAACGAGCAGTACTTC.

A few counts support this clonotype. The chain has TRBV5-1 and TRBJ2-3; the D is unclear. CDR3 length: 14 amino acids. Deletions cut 0 bases from V and 2 bases from J, with 7 bases between. CDR1 is SGHRS, CDR2 YFSETQ, per germline. CDR3 protein: CASSLVGHTDTQYF. CDR3 DNA: TGCGCCAGCAGCTTGGTTGGCCACACAGATACGCAGTATTTT.

Many counts were recorded for this clonotype. J is TRBJ2-1 and V is TRBV7-9; no reliable D call. Trimming took off 4 bases at V and 5 bases at J, with 15 bases between the two ends. This CDR3 spans 15 amino acids. Germline CDR1 reads SEHNR; CDR2 reads FQNEAQ (reference sequence). The CDR3 is CASSYPRGRDNEQFF. CDR3 DNA: TGTGCCAGCAGCTACCCCCGTGGCAGAGACAATGAGCAGTTCTTC.

Ten or more counts support this clonotype. The rearrangement uses TRBV7-2 and TRBJ1-6; 7 bases are a match to TRBD1. The trim removed 1 base at V and 6 bases at J, leaving 3 bases unmatched. Germline V gene sequence: CDR1 SGHTA, CDR2 FQGNSA. The CDR3 is 15 amino acids. In DNA, the CDR3 is TGTGCCAGCAGCTTAGTGGGACAGAGTAATTCACCCCTCCACTTT. It encodes CASSLVGQSNSPLHF.

The chain combines TRBV6-1 with TRBJ2-3; D is perhaps TRBD2 (7 bases). Germline V gene lookup returns CDR1 MNHNS and CDR2 SASEGT. There are 16 residues in the CDR3. Trimming took off 5 bases at V and 4 bases at J, with 19 bases between the two ends. The CDR3: CASSPFRGGVADTQYF. In nucleotides, the CDR3 is TGTGCCAGCAGTCCCTTTAGGGGGGGCGTCGCAGATACGCAGTATTTT.

This clonotype was detected many times. This chain links TRBV20-1 with TRBJ1-5, with TRBD1 as a possible D gene (6 bases). This CDR3 spans 13 amino acids. The ends were cut back, 5 bases at V and 0 bases at J, with 8 bases in the middle. CDR1 is DFQATT, CDR2 SNEGSKA, per germline (reference sequence). The CDR3 here is CSAAGDSNQPQHF. The CDR3 bases are TGCAGTGCTGCAGGGGATAGCAATCAGCCCCAGCATTTT.

This clonotype came up many times. The chain links TRBV11-2 to TRBJ2-7; the D is unclear. CDR3 length equals 11 residues. The germline V and J ends were trimmed by 3 bases and 3 bases, with 3 bases remaining between them. Germline CDR1 is SGHAT and CDR2 is FQNNGV. Here the CDR3 DNA reads TGTGCCAGCAGCTTTTACTACGAGCAGTACTTC. Translated, it gives CASSFYYEQYF.

This clonotype has a count of ten or more. V usage is TRBV7-2 and J usage is TRBJ2-5, with a possible D match to TRBD1 (6 bases). The CDR3 extends over 14 amino acids. The germline V and J ends were trimmed by 3 bases and 1 base, with 9 bases remaining between them. Looked up from germline, CDR1 is SGHTA and CDR2 is FQGNSA. CDR3 in DNA: TGTGCCAGCAGCTTCCAACAGGGCCAAGAGACCCAGTACTTC. Its translation is CASSFQQGQETQYF.

This clonotype was counted many times. The chain uses TRBV7-2 and TRBJ2-7; D gene ambiguous. This CDR3 region has 14 residues. The germline CDR1 and CDR2 sequences are SGHTA and FQGNSA. V was cut by 1 base and J by 2 bases, with 9 bases left in between. The CDR3 DNA sequence: TGTGCCAGCAGCTTAGGATATGGCGCCTACGAGCAGTACTTC. This gives the protein CASSLGYGAYEQYF. The full variable domain, rest sourced from reference TRBV7-2 and TRBJ2-7, is GAGVSQSPSNKVTEKGKDVELRCDPISGHTALYWYRQSLGQGLEFLIYFQGNSAPDKSGLPSDRFSAERTGGSVSTLTIQRTQQEDSAVYLCASSLGYGAYEQYFGPGTRLTVT.

In this sample, this clonotype turned up many times. This chain joins TRBV7-8 and TRBJ1-5; the D gene is possibly TRBD1 (5 bases). This CDR3 is built from 17 residues. Germline V lookup: CDR1 SGHVS, CDR2 FQNEAQ. V was clipped by 1 base and J by 4 bases, with 17 bases between them. CDR3 loop: CASSLDGQGRPNQPQHF. The CDR3 DNA reads as TGTGCCAGCAGCTTAGACGGACAAGGGCGGCCTAATCAGCCCCAGCATTTT.

This clonotype was seen many times. The V gene is TRBV7-6, the J gene TRBJ2-3; possible D gene TRBD2, 7 bases. The germline V and J ends were trimmed by 3 bases and 5 bases, with 15 bases remaining between them. The CDR3 extends over 15 amino acids. Germline lookup yields CDR1 SGHVS and CDR2 FNYEAQ. The CDR3 coding sequence is TGTGCCAGCAGCTTTTATGGCGGGGGCTTAGATACGCAGTATTTT. Protein: CASSFYGGGLDTQYF.

The chain has TRBV9 and TRBJ1-5; D is ambiguous. V dropped 0 bases and J dropped 7 bases, with 14 bases sitting between them. Germline V gene lookup returns CDR1 SGDLS and CDR2 YYNGEE. The CDR3 is made up of 15 amino acids. This chain's CDR3 is CASSVGGRVGQPQHF. DNA of the CDR3: TGTGCCAGCAGCGTAGGAGGGCGGGTCGGGCAGCCCCAGCATTTT.